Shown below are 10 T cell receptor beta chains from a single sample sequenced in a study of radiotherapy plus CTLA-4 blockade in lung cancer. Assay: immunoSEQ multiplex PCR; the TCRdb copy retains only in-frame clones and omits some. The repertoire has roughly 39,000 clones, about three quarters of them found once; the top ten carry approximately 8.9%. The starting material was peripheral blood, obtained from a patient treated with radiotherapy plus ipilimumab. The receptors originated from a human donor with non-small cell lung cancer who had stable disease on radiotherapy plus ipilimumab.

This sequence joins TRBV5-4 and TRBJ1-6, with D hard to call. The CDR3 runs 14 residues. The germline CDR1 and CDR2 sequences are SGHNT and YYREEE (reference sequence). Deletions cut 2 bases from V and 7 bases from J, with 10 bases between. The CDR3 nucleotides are TGTGCCAGCAGCTTCTGGGTAAACAATTCACCCCTCCACTTT. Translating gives CASSFWVNNSPLHF.

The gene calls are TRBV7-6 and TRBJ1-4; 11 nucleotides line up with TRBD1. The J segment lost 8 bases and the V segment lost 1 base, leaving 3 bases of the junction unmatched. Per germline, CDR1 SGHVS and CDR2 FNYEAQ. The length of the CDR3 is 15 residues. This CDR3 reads CASSLGTGGEEKLFF. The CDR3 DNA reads TGTGCCAGCAGCTTAGGGACAGGGGGCGAGGAAAAACTGTTTTTT.

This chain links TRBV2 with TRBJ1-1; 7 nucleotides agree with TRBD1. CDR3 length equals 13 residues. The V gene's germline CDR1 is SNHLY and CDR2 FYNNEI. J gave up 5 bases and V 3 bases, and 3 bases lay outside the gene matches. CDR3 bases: TGTGCCAGCAGTGACAGGGGGGAGACTGAAGCTTTCTTT. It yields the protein CASSDRGETEAFF.

DNA for the CDR3: TGTGCCAGCCCTGAGAGGACGGGGGGAGATGAGCAGTTCTTC. Translated: CASPERTGGDEQFF. V and J are TRBV2 and TRBJ2-1; 7 positions agree with TRBD2. The CDR3 is made up of 14 amino acids. Trimming cost V 8 bases and J 8 bases; bases outside gene matches: 12. CDR1 SNHLY and CDR2 FYNNEI come from the germline V gene. The variable domain in full, with the rest retrieved from reference TRBV2 and TRBJ2-1, is EPEVTQTPSHQVTQMGQEVILRCVPISNHLYFYWYRQILGQKVEFLVSFYNNEISEKSEIFDDQFSVERPDGSNFTLKIRSTKLEDSAMYFCASPERTGGDEQFFGPGTRLTVL.

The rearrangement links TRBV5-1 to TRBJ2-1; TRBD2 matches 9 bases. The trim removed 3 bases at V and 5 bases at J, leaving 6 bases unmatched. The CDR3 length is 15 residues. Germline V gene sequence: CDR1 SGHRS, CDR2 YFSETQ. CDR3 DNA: TGCGCCAGCAGCTCCCTAGCGGGGTCGGACAATGAGCAGTTCTTC. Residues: CASSSLAGSDNEQFF.

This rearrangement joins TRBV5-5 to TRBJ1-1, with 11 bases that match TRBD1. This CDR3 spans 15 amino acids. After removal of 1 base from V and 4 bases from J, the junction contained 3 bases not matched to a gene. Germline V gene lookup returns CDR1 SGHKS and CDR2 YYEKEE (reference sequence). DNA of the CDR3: TGTGCCAGCAGCTTGTTAGGGACAGGGGGCACTGAAGCTTTCTTT. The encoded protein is CASSLLGTGGTEAFF.

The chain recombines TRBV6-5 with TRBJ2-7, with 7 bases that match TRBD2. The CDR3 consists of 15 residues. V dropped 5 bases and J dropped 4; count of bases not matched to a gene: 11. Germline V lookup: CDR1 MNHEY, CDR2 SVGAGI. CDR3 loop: CASSPRGGKDYEQYF. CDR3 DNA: TGTGCCAGCAGTCCTCGGGGAGGGAAGGATTACGAGCAGTACTTC.

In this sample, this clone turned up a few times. CDR3 nucleotide sequence: TGTGCCAGCAGTGAAGCGACAGGGGAGGAAGAAAAACTGTTTTTT. It yields the protein CASSEATGEEEKLFF. The chain is built from TRBV6-4 and TRBJ1-4; 8 bases are shared with TRBD1. V dropped 3 bases and J dropped 8; count of bases not matched to a gene: 8. Germline loops: CDR1 MRHNA, CDR2 SNTAGT. The CDR3 is 15 amino acids.

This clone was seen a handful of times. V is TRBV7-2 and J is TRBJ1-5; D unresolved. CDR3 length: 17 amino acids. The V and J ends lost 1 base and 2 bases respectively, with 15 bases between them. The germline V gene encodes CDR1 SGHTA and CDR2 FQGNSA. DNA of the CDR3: TGTGCCAGCAGCTTAGTCCCGGGAGGATTGGGCAATCAGCCCCAGCATTTT. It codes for CASSLVPGGLGNQPQHF.

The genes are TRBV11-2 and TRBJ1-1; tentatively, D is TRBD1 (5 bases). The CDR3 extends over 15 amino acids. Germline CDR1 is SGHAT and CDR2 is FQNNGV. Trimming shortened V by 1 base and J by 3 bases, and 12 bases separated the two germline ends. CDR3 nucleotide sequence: TGTGCCAGCAGCTTAGGGGGCTCGGGGGACACTGAAGCTTTCTTT. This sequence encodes CASSLGGSGDTEAFF.